This T cell receptor (beta chain) stems from a study of blood T cell repertoires in COVID-19. Germline lookup yields CDR1 SGHAT and CDR2 FQNNGV. Trimming pared 6 bases from V and 5 bases from J, leaving 17 bases between. The CDR3 spans 15 residues. The table came from immunoSEQ multiplex PCR; TCRdb's copy has only in-frame clones and leaves some out. This table has more than 200,000 clones, 87% appearing once. The sample comprised PBMCs or T cells enriched from blood (not recorded which). V usage is TRBV11-2 and J usage is TRBJ1-3; the D is unclear. This clonotype was sampled from a young man in a cohort exposed to, infected with or recovered from COVID-19 (not recorded which). The CDR3 sequence is CASSPTPGRRNTIYF. CDR3 sequence (DNA): TGTGCCAGCAGTCCTACTCCCGGGAGACGAAACACCATATATTTT.